One and the same sample provided the 18 T cell receptor beta chains below, sequenced in a study of cytomegalovirus exposure and HLA in healthy donors. It was with 60 Vbeta and 13 Jbeta primers that the PCR ran. The data were produced by immunoSEQ multiplex PCR, yet TCRdb's version contains in-frame clones alone and is incomplete. This table has about 130,000 clones, about four fifths appearing once. Material: PBMCs. The receptors were sampled from a woman aged 55-69 years in good health and CMV-seropositive.

The gene calls are TRBV7-3 and TRBJ1-1, with D unresolved. V was pared by 0 bases and J by 5 bases, with 13 bases between. Germline lookup yields CDR1 SGHTA and CDR2 FQGTGA. There are 15 residues in the CDR3. CDR3 DNA sequence: TGTGCCAGCAGCTTAACCCCTGGCGGGCGAACTGAAGCTTTCTTT. Amino acid sequence: CASSLTPGGRTEAFF.

The chain links TRBV29-1 to TRBJ2-1, with D possibly being TRBD1 (5 bases). Germline V lookup: CDR1 SQVTM, CDR2 ANQGSEA. The length of the CDR3 is 14 residues. Trimming left V 4 bases short and J 6 bases short, with 16 bases between. CDR3 region: CSVGSRGATNEQFF. The CDR3 region has the DNA TGCAGCGTTGGGTCAAGGGGCGCTACCAATGAGCAGTTCTTC.

This rearrangement joins TRBV7-8 to TRBJ1-4, with D maybe TRBD1 (5 bases). Germline CDR1 reads SGHVS; CDR2 reads FQNEAQ. The CDR3 is 12 amino acids. Trimming cost V 6 bases and J 10 bases, with 12 bases left between them. For the CDR3, the DNA is TGTGCCAGCAGGGGCAGGGAGGGAAAACTGTTTTTT. Its translation is CASRGREGKLFF.

This clone was detected a few times. The rearrangement links TRBV10-3 to TRBJ2-7; D remains ambiguous. Germline CDR1 and CDR2: ENHRY and SYGVKD. This CDR3 is built from 13 residues. V was clipped by 9 bases and J by 2 bases, with 14 bases between them. DNA for the CDR3: TGTGCCATGCGACAACCCAGCACCTACGAGCAGTACTTC. It codes for CAMRQPSTYEQYF.

This clone was seen a handful of times. The rearrangement links TRBV7-2 to TRBJ1-4, with unresolved D. The CDR3 has 15 amino acids. V was cut by 6 bases and J by 0 bases, with 11 bases left in between. Germline V gene data show CDR1 as SGHTA and CDR2 as FQGNSA. The CDR3 nucleotides read TGTGCCAGCAGTATGGGGAGCACAACTAATGAAAAACTGTTTTTT. Translated, it gives CASSMGSTTNEKLFF. The variable domain in full, with the rest retrieved from reference TRBV7-2 and TRBJ1-4, is GAGVSQSPSNKVTEKGKDVELRCDPISGHTALYWYRQSLGQGLEFLIYFQGNSAPDKSGLPSDRFSAERTGGSVSTLTIQRTQQEDSAVYLCASSMGSTTNEKLFFGSGTQLSVL.

This chain connects TRBV9 to TRBJ2-5; TRBD1 matches at 10 bases. The end of the DNA is better explained by TRBJ2-7, so the J call may be wrong. Germline V CDR1 and CDR2: SGDLS, YYNGEE. The CDR3 has 17 residues. CDR3 DNA sequence: TGTGCCAGCAGCGTAGGGGAGGGGAGACAGGGGGCTTACGAGCAGTACTTC. Translation gives CASSVGEGRQGAYEQYF.

This chain links TRBV7-3 with TRBJ2-1, with TRBD1 matching over 7 bases. J lost 2 bases, V lost 5 bases, and 6 bases had no gene match. Germline CDR1 reads SGHTA; CDR2 reads FQGTGA. The CDR3 is 15 amino acids. CDR3 amino acids: CASSTGDSPYNEQFF. In DNA form, the CDR3 reads TGTGCCAGCAGCACCGGGGACAGTCCCTACAATGAGCAGTTCTTC. Supplemented by reference TRBV7-3 and TRBJ2-1, the full variable domain reads GAGVSQTPSNKVTEKGKYVELRCDPISGHTALYWYRQSLGQGPEFLIYFQGTGAADDSGLPNDRFFAVRPEGSVSTLKIQRTERGDSAVYLCASSTGDSPYNEQFFGPGTRLTVL.

V and J are TRBV7-9 and TRBJ1-3; the D is unclear. Trimming cost V 5 bases and J 0 bases, with 11 bases left between them. The CDR3 is 15 amino acids. Germline values: CDR1 SEHNR, CDR2 FQNEAQ (reference sequence). The CDR3 DNA reads TGTGCCAGCAGCCCCCTCGGGAGCTCTGGAAACACCATATATTTT. Protein sequence: CASSPLGSSGNTIYF.

The chain is built from TRBV27 and TRBJ2-7; TRBD1 agrees at 7 bases. The CDR3 has 15 amino acids. CDR1 and CDR2 (germline): MNHEY, SMNVEV (reference sequence). After removal of 5 bases from V and 3 bases from J, the junction contained 10 bases not matched to a gene. CDR3 sequence: CASSLCGQDGYEQYF. CDR3 DNA sequence: TGTGCCAGCAGTCTCTGTGGACAGGATGGCTACGAGCAGTACTTC.

V is TRBV7-2 and J is TRBJ2-5; TRBD2 might be the D (6 bases). Germline V CDR1 and CDR2: SGHTA, FQGNSA. The CDR3 runs 15 residues. Trimming took 0 bases from V and 1 from J, leaving 9 bases between them. The CDR3 nucleotides are TGTGCCAGCAGCTTAGCTTACGGGGGCCAAGAGACCCAGTACTTC. It codes for CASSLAYGGQETQYF.

J is TRBJ2-7 and V is TRBV5-1, with 7 bases that match TRBD1. Germline V CDR1 and CDR2: SGHRS, YFSETQ. This CDR3 is built from 15 residues. The junction had 9 bases not matched to a gene; V was cut back by 4 bases and J by 2 bases. CDR3 region: CASSPAGTAAYEQYF. The CDR3 bases are TGCGCCAGCAGCCCGGCCGGGACAGCCGCCTACGAGCAGTACTTC.

The chain links TRBV14 to TRBJ2-1; TRBD1 agrees at 9 bases. CDR1 is SGHDN and CDR2 is FVKESK in the germline V gene. The CDR3 has 17 residues. The junction had 14 bases not matched to a gene; V was cut back by 5 bases and J by 6 bases. The CDR3 sequence: CASSFGQGTSLPNEQFF. Here the CDR3 DNA reads TGTGCCAGCAGCTTCGGACAGGGGACCTCCCTTCCCAATGAGCAGTTCTTC.

The rearrangement links TRBV6-1 to TRBJ2-2; possible D gene TRBD2, 5 bases. Looked up from germline, CDR1 is MNHNS and CDR2 is SASEGT. V was clipped by 4 bases and J by 6 bases, with 21 bases between them. The CDR3 loop spans 17 amino acids. CDR3 region: CASSVTNPTRNSGELFF. The CDR3 DNA follows: TGTGCCAGCAGTGTTACAAACCCCACTAGAAACTCCGGGGAGCTGTTTTTT.

This clone is a singleton in its sample. The chain employs TRBV7-3 and TRBJ2-1; the D is unclear. V lost 2 bases and J lost 0, with 8 bases in between. The germline V gene has CDR1 SGHTA and CDR2 FQGTGA. The CDR3 consists of 15 residues. CDR3 in DNA: TGTGCCAGCAGCTTATCCCCGAGCTCCTACAATGAGCAGTTCTTC. Amino acids: CASSLSPSSYNEQFF.

J is TRBJ2-5 and V is TRBV7-2; 9 nucleotides line up with TRBD2. V dropped 5 bases and J dropped 4; count of bases not matched to a gene: 11. This CDR3 region has 16 residues. The germline gives CDR1 SGHTA, CDR2 FQGNSA. CDR3 DNA sequence: TGTGCCAGCAGCCGAGAGAGGGGTAGCGGGAGAGAGACCCAGTACTTC. This sequence encodes CASSRERGSGRETQYF.

On this clone: One end of the junction is discordant with germline, which a read error may explain. The chain employs TRBV4-3 and TRBJ2-7; 8 nucleotides agree with TRBD2. The germline gives CDR1 LGHNA, CDR2 YSLEER. The CDR3 spans 17 residues. The CDR3 DNA is TGCGCCGGCAGCCAAGACGGGAGGGGCGGAAGGGCCTACGAGCAGTACTTC. Its translation is CAGSQDGRGGRAYEQYF.

Notes on this clone: In the same sample, other DNA sequences code for this CDR3. This CDR3 is CASSIANVLTF. As DNA, the CDR3 is TGTGCCAGCTCAATAGCCAACGTCCTGACTTTC. The J gene is TRBJ2-6, the V gene TRBV18; D not certain. The CDR3 has 11 amino acids. The V gene's germline CDR1 is KGHSH and CDR2 LQKENI. The germline V and J ends were trimmed by 5 bases and 7 bases, with 3 bases remaining between them.

This clone was picked up one time. This chain joins TRBV19 and TRBJ2-5; TRBD2 agrees at 9 bases. V lost 4 bases to trimming and J lost 5 bases; unmatched junction nucleotides: 11. The CDR3 totals 16 residues. Per germline, CDR1 LNHDA and CDR2 SQIVND (reference sequence). The CDR3 protein is CASSKSGRFGLETQYF. In DNA form, the CDR3 reads TGTGCCAGTAGTAAGAGCGGGAGGTTCGGTCTGGAGACCCAGTACTTC. Full variable domain (outside the CDR3, taken from reference TRBV19 and TRBJ2-5): DGGITQSPKYLFRKEGQNVTLSCEQNLNHDAMYWYRQDPGQGLRLIYYSQIVNDFQKGDIAEGYSVSREKKESFPLTVTSAQKNPTAFYLCASSKSGRFGLETQYFGPGTRLLVL.